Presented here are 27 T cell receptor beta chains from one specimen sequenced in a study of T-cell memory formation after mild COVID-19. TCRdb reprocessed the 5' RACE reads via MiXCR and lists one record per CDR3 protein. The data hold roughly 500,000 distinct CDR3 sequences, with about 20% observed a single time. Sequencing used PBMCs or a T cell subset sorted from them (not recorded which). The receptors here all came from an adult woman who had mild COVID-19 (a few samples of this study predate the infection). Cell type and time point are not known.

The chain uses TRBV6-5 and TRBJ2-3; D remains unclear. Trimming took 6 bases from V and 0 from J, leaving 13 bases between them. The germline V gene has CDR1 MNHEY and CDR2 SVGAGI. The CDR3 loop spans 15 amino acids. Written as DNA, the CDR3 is TGTGCCAGCAGAAGGTGGAAAACTAGCACAGATACGCAGTATTTT. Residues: CASRRWKTSTDTQYF.

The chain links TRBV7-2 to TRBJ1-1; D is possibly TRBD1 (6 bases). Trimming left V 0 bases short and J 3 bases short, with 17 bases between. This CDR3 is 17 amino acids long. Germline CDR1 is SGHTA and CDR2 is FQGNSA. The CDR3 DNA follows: TGTGCCAGCAGCTTAGCGGGGGGGCTACGGCGTGACACTGAAGCTTTCTTT. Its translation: CASSLAGGLRRDTEAFF.

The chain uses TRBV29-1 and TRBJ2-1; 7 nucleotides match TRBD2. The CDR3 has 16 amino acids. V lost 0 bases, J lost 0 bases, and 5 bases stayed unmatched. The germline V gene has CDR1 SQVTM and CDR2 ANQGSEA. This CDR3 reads CSVEDIKRGSYNEQFF. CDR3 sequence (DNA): TGCAGCGTTGAAGATATCAAGCGGGGCTCCTACAATGAGCAGTTCTTC.

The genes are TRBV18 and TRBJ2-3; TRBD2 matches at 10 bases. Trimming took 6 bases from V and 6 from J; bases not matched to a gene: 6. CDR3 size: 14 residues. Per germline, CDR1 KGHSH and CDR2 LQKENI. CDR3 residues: CASSGTSAGDTQYF. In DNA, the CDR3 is TGTGCCAGCTCGGGGACTAGCGCAGGGGATACGCAGTATTTT. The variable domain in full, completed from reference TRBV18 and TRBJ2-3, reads NAGVMQNPRHLVRRRGQEARLRCSPMKGHSHVYWYRQLPEEGLKFMVYLQKENIIDESGMPKERFSAEFPKEGPSILRIQQVVRGDSAAYFCASSGTSAGDTQYFGPGTRLTVL.

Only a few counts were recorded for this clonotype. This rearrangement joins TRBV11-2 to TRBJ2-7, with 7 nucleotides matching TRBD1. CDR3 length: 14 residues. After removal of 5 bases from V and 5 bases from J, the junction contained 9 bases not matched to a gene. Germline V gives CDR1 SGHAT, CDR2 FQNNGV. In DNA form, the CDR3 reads TGTGCCAGCAGCAAGAGAGGGGGCTGGGACGAGCAGTACTTC. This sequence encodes CASSKRGGWDEQYF.

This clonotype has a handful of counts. In nucleotides, the CDR3 is TGTGCCAGCAGCGCTACACAGGGGTCGTACCAAGAGACCCAGTACTTC. Translated: CASSATQGSYQETQYF. This chain links TRBV5-4 with TRBJ2-5; 7 nucleotides agree with TRBD1. Germline V CDR1 and CDR2: SGHNT, YYREEE (reference sequence). The CDR3 extends over 16 amino acids. V lost 4 bases and J lost 0; bases outside the gene matches: 9.

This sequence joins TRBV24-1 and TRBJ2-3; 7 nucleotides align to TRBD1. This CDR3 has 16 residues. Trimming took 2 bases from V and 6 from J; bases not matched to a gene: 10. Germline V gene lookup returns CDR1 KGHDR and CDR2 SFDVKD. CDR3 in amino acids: CATSDSTGSDLDTQYF. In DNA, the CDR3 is TGTGCCACCAGTGATTCGACAGGGAGTGATTTGGATACGCAGTATTTT.

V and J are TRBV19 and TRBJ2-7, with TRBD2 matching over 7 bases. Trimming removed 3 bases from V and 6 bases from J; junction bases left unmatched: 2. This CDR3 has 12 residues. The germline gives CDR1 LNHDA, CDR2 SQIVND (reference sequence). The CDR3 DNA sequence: TGTGCCAGTAGTATCGGGGGGACCGAGCAGTACTTC. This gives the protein CASSIGGTEQYF. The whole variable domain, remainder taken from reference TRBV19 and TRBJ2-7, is DGGITQSPKYLFRKEGQNVTLSCEQNLNHDAMYWYRQDPGQGLRLIYYSQIVNDFQKGDIAEGYSVSREKKESFPLTVTSAQKNPTAFYLCASSIGGTEQYFGPGTRLTVT.

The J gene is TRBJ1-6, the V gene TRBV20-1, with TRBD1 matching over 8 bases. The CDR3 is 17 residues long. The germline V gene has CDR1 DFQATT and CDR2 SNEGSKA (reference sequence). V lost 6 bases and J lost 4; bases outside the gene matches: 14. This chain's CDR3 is CSAWARQGRGYNSPLHF. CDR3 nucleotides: TGCAGTGCATGGGCTCGACAGGGGAGAGGTTATAATTCACCCCTCCACTTT.

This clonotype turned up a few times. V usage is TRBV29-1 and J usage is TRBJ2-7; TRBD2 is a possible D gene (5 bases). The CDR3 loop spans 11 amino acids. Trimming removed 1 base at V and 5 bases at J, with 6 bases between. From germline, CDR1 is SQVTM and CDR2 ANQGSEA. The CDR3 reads CSVEGSDEQYF. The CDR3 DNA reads TGCAGCGTTGAAGGTAGCGACGAGCAGTACTTC.

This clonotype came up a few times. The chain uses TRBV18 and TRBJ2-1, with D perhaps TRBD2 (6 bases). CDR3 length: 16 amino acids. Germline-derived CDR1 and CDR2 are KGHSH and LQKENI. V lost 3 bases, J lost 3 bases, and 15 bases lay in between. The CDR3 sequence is CASSPSGGVNYNEQFF. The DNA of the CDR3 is TGTGCCAGCTCACCGTCAGGAGGGGTCAACTACAATGAGCAGTTCTTC.

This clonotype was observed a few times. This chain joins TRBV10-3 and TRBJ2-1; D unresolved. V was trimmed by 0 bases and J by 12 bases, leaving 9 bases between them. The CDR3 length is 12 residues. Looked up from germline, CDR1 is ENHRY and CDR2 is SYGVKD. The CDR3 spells CAISESRMGQFF. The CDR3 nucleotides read TGTGCCATCAGTGAGTCCCGAATGGGGCAGTTCTTC.

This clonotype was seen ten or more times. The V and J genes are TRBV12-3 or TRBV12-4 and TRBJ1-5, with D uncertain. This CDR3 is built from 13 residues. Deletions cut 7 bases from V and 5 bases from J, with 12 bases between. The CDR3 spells CASTRGLYQPQHF. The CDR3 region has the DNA TGTGCCAGCACCCGGGGATTGTATCAGCCCCAGCATTTT.

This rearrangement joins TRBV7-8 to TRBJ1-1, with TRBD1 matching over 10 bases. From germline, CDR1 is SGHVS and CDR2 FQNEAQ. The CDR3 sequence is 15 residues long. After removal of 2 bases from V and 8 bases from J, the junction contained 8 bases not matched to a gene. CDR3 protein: CASSLPSGQGTEAFF. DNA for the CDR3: TGTGCCAGCAGCTTACCGTCGGGACAGGGGACCGAAGCTTTCTTT.

CDR3 in amino acids: CASSPTARAQETQYF. The CDR3 nucleotides are TGTGCCAGCTCACCGACAGCCAGGGCGCAAGAGACCCAGTACTTC. This rearrangement joins TRBV18 to TRBJ2-5, with a weak D call TRBD1 (5 bases). CDR1 and CDR2 from the germline V gene are KGHSH and LQKENI. The V end was cut by 3 bases, the J end by 2 bases, with 13 bases between. The length of the CDR3 is 15 residues.

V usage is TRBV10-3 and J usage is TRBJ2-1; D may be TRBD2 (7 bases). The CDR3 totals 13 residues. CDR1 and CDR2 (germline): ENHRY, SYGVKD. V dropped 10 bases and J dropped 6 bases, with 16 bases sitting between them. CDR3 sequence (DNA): TGTGCCACCGAAGGGGGGGGCCCCAATGAGCAGTTCTTC. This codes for CATEGGGPNEQFF.

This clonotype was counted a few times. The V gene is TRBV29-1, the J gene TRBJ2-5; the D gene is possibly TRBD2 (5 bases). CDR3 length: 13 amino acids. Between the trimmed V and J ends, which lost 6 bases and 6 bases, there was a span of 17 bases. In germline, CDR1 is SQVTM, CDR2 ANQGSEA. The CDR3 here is CSVEMTPSKTQYF. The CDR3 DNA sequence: TGCAGCGTGGAGATGACGCCTAGCAAGACCCAGTACTTC.

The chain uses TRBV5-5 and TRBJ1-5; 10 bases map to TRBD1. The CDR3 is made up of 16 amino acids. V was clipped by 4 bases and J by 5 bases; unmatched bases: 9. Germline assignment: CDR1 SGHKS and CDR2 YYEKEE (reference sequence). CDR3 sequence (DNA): TGTGCCAGCAGCCTAGGACCCGGGACAGGGGATCAGCCCCAGCATTTT. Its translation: CASSLGPGTGDQPQHF.

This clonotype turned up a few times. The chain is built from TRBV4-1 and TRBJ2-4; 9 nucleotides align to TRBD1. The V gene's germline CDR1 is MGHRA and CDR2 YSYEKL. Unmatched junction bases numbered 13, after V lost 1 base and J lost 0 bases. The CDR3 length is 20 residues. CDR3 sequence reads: CASSQVSGQGLGLAKNIQYF. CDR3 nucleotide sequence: TGCGCCAGCAGCCAAGTATCGGGACAGGGTCTTGGATTAGCCAAAAACATTCAGTACTTC.

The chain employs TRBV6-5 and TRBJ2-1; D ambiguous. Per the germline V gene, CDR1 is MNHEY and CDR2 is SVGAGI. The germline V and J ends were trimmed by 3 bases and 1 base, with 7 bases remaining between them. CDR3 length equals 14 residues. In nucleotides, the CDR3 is TGTGCCAGCAGTTATCAAAAGTCCTACAATGAGCAGTTCTTC. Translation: CASSYQKSYNEQFF.

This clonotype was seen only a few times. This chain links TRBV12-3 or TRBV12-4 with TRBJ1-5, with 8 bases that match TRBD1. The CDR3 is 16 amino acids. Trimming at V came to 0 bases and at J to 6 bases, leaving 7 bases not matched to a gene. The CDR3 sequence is CASSLADRVGLQPQHF. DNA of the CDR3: TGTGCCAGCAGTTTAGCGGACAGGGTAGGGCTTCAGCCCCAGCATTTT.

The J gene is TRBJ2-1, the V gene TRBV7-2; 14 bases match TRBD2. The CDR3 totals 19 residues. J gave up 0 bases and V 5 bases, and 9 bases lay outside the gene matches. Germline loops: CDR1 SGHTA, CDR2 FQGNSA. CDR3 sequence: CASSPRGLAGESSYNEQFF. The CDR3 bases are TGTGCCAGCAGCCCCCGGGGACTAGCGGGGGAAAGCTCCTACAATGAGCAGTTCTTC.

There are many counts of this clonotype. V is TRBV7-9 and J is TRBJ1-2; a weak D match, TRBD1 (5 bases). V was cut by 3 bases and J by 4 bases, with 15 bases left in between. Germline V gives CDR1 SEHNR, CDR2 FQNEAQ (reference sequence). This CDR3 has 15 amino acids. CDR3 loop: CASSFPDTRSYGYTF. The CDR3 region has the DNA TGTGCCAGCAGCTTTCCGGACACTCGGTCCTATGGCTACACCTTC.

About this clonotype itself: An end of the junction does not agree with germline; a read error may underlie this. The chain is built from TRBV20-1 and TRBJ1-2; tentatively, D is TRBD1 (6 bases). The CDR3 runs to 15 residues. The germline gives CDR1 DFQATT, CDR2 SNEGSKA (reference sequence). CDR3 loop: CSARGFLGGPYDYTF. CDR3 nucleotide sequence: TGCAGTGCTAGAGGGTTCCTAGGGGGTCCCTATGACTACACCTTC.

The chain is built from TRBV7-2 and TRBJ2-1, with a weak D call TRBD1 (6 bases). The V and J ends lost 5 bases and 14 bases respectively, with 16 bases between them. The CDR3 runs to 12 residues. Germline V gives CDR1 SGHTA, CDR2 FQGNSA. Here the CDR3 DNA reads TGTGCCAGCAGCCCGGACTGGGACATCGAGTTCTTC. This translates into CASSPDWDIEFF.

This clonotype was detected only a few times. As DNA, the CDR3 is TGCAGCGTTTTCCTCTTAACGGGCCTAGAGACCCAGTACTTC. Its protein is CSVFLLTGLETQYF. J is TRBJ2-5 and V is TRBV29-1; D call uncertain. The V gene's germline CDR1 is SQVTM and CDR2 ANQGSEA. Trimming removed 5 bases from V and 4 bases from J, with 17 bases in between. The length of the CDR3 is 14 residues.

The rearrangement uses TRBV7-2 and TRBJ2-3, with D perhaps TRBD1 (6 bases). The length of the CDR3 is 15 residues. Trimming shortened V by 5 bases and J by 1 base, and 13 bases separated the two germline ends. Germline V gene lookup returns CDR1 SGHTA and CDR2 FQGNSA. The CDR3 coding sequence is TGTGCCAGCAGCCCAACAGGGTCCGGCACAGATACGCAGTATTTT. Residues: CASSPTGSGTDTQYF.